A selection of T cell receptor beta chains follows, all from one sample in a study of blood T cell repertoires in COVID-19. TCRdb's table, derived via immunoSEQ multiplex PCR, lists solely in-frame clones and lacks some. This sample has about 180,000 clones; roughly nine tenths occur once, and the top ten carry over 2%. The sequencing sample was made of PBMCs or T cells enriched from blood (not recorded which). These receptors were collected from a woman aged 40 to 49 with acute COVID-19. Each CDR3 is given with its conserved first and last residue. The D gene is left open where the match is weak. Some rows have no size entry. The others give once, few or many, or a class for an expanded clone.

cdr3_aa	cdr3_nt	clone_size	j_call	cdr3_length	d_call	v_call
CASSEGQGGSPLHF	TGTGCCAGCAGTGAGGGACAGGGAGGTTCACCCCTCCACTTT	.	TRBJ1-6	14	TRBD1	TRBV27
CAISESRQGGSTDTQYF	TGTGCCATCAGTGAGTCGAGACAGGGGGGATCCACAGATACGCAGTATTTT	once	TRBJ2-3	17	TRBD1	TRBV10-3
CASSRGTALLAGPSYEQYF	TGTGCCAGCAGCCGAGGGACAGCGTTACTAGCGGGACCTTCCTACGAGCAGTACTTC	.	TRBJ2-7	19	TRBD2	TRBV6-6
CAVFPGILTPYEQYF	TGCGCCGTCTTCCCGGGAATACTTACCCCCTACGAGCAGTACTTC	.	TRBJ2-7	15	.	TRBV23-1
CASSSGQGSGNTIYF	TGTGCCAGCAGTTCGGGACAGGGCTCTGGAAACACCATATATTTT	once	TRBJ1-3	15	TRBD1	TRBV6-6
CASSQDTGGMTEAFF	TGCGCCAGCAGCCAAGATACAGGGGGTATGACTGAAGCTTTCTTT	.	TRBJ1-1	15	TRBD1	TRBV4-1
CATRQGKDSPLHF	TGTGCCACCAGACAGGGGAAGGATTCACCCCTCCACTTT	.	TRBJ1-6	13	TRBD1	TRBV6-4
CAWTRTLTNTEAFF	TGTGCCTGGACAAGGACTTTAACCAACACTGAAGCTTTCTTT	.	TRBJ1-1	14	.	TRBV30
CAISESWGQGVSEQYF	TGTGCCATCAGTGAGAGCTGGGGGCAGGGTGTCTCCGAGCAGTACTTC	.	TRBJ2-7	16	.	TRBV10-3
CASSIYGGNQPQHF	TGTGCCAGCAGCATTTACGGGGGCAATCAGCCCCAGCATTTT	.	TRBJ1-5	14	.	TRBV2
CASSYLSGSRETQYF	TGTGCCAGCAGTTACCTTAGCGGGAGCAGAGAGACCCAGTACTTC	.	TRBJ2-5	15	TRBD2	TRBV6-2/TRBV6-3
CASSWGTGSNQPQHF	TGTGCCAGCAGTTGGGGGACAGGATCGAATCAGCCCCAGCATTTT	few	TRBJ1-5	15	TRBD1	TRBV28
CASSERGTPNSPLHF	TGTGCCAGCAGTGAAAGGGGGACACCTAATTCACCCCTCCACTTT	.	TRBJ1-6	15	.	TRBV2
CASSLRQGSTDTQYF	TGTGCCAGCAGTCTCCGACAGGGGAGCACAGATACGCAGTATTTT	.	TRBJ2-3	15	TRBD1	TRBV2
CASSQPPQGAAFF	TGTGCCAGCAGCCAACCCCCGCAGGGGGCGGCTTTCTTT	.	TRBJ1-1	13	TRBD1	TRBV3-1/TRBV3-2
CASSLAFPKPFQETQYF	TGTGCCAGCAGCTTAGCTTTCCCCAAGCCCTTCCAAGAGACCCAGTACTTC	.	TRBJ2-5	17	.	TRBV11-2
CASVAGWGSPYNEQFF	TGTGCCAGCGTAGCGGGGTGGGGCTCCCCGTACAATGAGCAGTTCTTC	.	TRBJ2-1	16	TRBD2	TRBV27
CASSNEGGSSYNEQFF	TGTGCCAGCAGTAACGAGGGCGGAAGCTCCTACAATGAGCAGTTCTTC	.	TRBJ2-1	16	.	TRBV27
CASSLDDRALDNEQFF	TGTGCCAGCAGCTTAGATGACAGGGCCCTGGACAATGAGCAGTTCTTC	.	TRBJ2-1	16	TRBD1	TRBV7-9
CASSWTVQETQYF	TGTGCCAGCAGTTGGACAGTCCAAGAGACCCAGTACTTC	.	TRBJ2-5	13	.	TRBV12-3/TRBV12-4
CASSLRLSGSGANVLTF	TGTGCCAGTAGTTTAAGATTGTCAGGGTCCGGGGCCAACGTCCTGACTTTC	.	TRBJ2-6	17	.	TRBV19
CASSYSKRAGDEQYF	TGTGCCAGCAGTTACTCGAAAAGGGCGGGGGACGAGCAGTACTTC	.	TRBJ2-7	15	TRBD2	TRBV6-5
CASSTQGDGPNYGYTF	TGTGCCAGCAGTACCCAGGGGGACGGTCCTAACTATGGCTACACCTTC	.	TRBJ1-2	16	TRBD1	TRBV28
CASSYVRPSPYQPQHF	TGTGCCAGCAGTTACGTACGTCCCAGTCCCTATCAGCCCCAGCATTTT	.	TRBJ1-5	16	.	TRBV6-5
CASSPNLGGAYNEQFF	TGTGCCAGCAGCCCCAATCTGGGCGGGGCTTACAATGAGCAGTTCTTC	.	TRBJ2-1	16	.	TRBV9
CASSRLTGTGGARKEAFF	TGTGCCAGCAGCCGACTGACCGGGACAGGGGGCGCGAGAAAGGAAGCTTTCTTT	.	TRBJ1-1	18	TRBD1	TRBV7-9
CAWSALRLAGVIYEQYF	TGTGCCTGGAGTGCCCTCCGACTAGCGGGAGTTATATACGAGCAGTACTTC	.	TRBJ2-7	17	TRBD2	TRBV30
CASSFDRQETQYF	TGTGCCAGCAGTTTTGACAGACAAGAGACCCAGTACTTC	.	TRBJ2-5	13	.	TRBV12-3/TRBV12-4
CASSPRENSYEQYF	TGCGCCAGCAGCCCGAGGGAGAATAGTTACGAGCAGTACTTC	.	TRBJ2-7	14	.	TRBV4-1
CSVDRSGYNEQFF	TGCAGCGTTGACAGGTCGGGATACAATGAGCAGTTCTTC	.	TRBJ2-1	13	.	TRBV29-1
CASSEGTGGSGNTIYF	TGTGCCAGCAGTGAGGGGACAGGGGGCTCTGGAAACACCATATATTTT	.	TRBJ1-3	16	TRBD1	TRBV2
CASSDSGSYEQYF	TGTGCCAGCAGCGATAGCGGCTCCTACGAGCAGTACTTC	once	TRBJ2-7	13	.	TRBV6-5
CASKAGHVGNQPQHF	TGCGCCAGCAAAGCGGGCCACGTTGGCAATCAGCCCCAGCATTTT	.	TRBJ1-5	15	.	TRBV4-1
CASPDTGTGIGTGELFF	TGTGCCAGCCCGGACACCGGGACAGGGATTGGCACCGGGGAGCTGTTTTTT	.	TRBJ2-2	17	TRBD1	TRBV7-8
CASSTYRGRTGELFF	TGTGCCAGCAGCACGTACAGGGGTCGGACCGGGGAGCTGTTTTTT	few	TRBJ2-2	15	TRBD1	TRBV7-6
CASSHGLAGDTYEQYF	TGTGCCAGCAGCCACGGACTAGCGGGAGACACCTACGAGCAGTACTTC	.	TRBJ2-7	16	TRBD2	TRBV5-4
CASSFRTGTDTQYF	TGCGCCAGCAGCTTCCGGACAGGCACAGATACGCAGTATTTT	.	TRBJ2-3	14	.	TRBV5-1
CASSSQPRGTMNEQYF	TGTGCCAGCAGTTCCCAACCCCGGGGGACCATGAACGAGCAGTACTTC	.	TRBJ2-7	16	.	TRBV28
CASSSTSGFSYNEQFF	TGTGCCAGCTCGTCAACTAGCGGCTTTTCCTACAATGAGCAGTTCTTC	.	TRBJ2-1	16	TRBD2	TRBV18
CAISESAEPKEAYGYTF	TGTGCCATCAGTGAGTCGGCGGAGCCGAAAGAAGCGTATGGCTACACCTTC	once	TRBJ1-2	17	.	TRBV10-3
CASSSPTSGATDTQYF	TGTGCCAGCAGCTCCCCGACTAGCGGGGCCACAGATACGCAGTATTTT	.	TRBJ2-3	16	TRBD2	TRBV9
CASSTGYNEQFF	TGTGCCAGCAGCACAGGGTACAATGAGCAGTTCTTC	.	TRBJ2-1	12	.	TRBV7-9
CATRQGMTGNTIYF	TGTGCCACGAGGCAGGGGATGACTGGAAACACCATATATTTT	.	TRBJ1-3	14	.	TRBV6-5
CASSLSGGGEQFF	TGTGCCAGCAGCCTCTCGGGGGGCGGTGAGCAGTTCTTC	.	TRBJ2-1	13	.	TRBV6-2/TRBV6-3
CASSPGLAARYEQYF	TGTGCCAGCTCACCTGGACTAGCGGCCAGATACGAGCAGTACTTC	.	TRBJ2-7	15	TRBD2	TRBV18
CASIGTPEKTQYF	TGTGCCAGCATCGGGACTCCCGAAAAGACCCAGTACTTC	.	TRBJ2-5	13	.	TRBV7-9
CAPTGGRNQPQHF	TGTGCCCCAACAGGGGGCCGCAATCAGCCCCAGCATTTT	.	TRBJ1-5	13	.	TRBV21-1
CASSFGTGESPLHF	TGTGCCAGCAGCTTTGGGACAGGGGAGTCACCCCTCCACTTT	.	TRBJ1-6	14	TRBD1	TRBV5-6
CASSGHPGQGDYEQFF	TGTGCCAGTAGTGGGCACCCGGGACAGGGGGACTATGAGCAGTTCTTC	.	TRBJ2-1	16	TRBD1	TRBV19
CASKRRGSGANTGELFF	TGTGCCAGCAAACGAAGGGGCAGCGGGGCGAACACCGGGGAGCTGTTTTTT	.	TRBJ2-2	17	TRBD2	TRBV9
CASSYSGGRASDTQYF	TGTGCCAGCAGTTACTCGGGCGGGAGGGCCTCAGATACGCAGTATTTT	.	TRBJ2-3	16	TRBD2	TRBV6-5
CASSLSSGIHEQYF	TGTGCCAGCAGCTTAAGTAGCGGGATCCACGAGCAGTACTTC	.	TRBJ2-7	14	TRBD2	TRBV11-2
CSVSGTMNEQFF	TGCAGCGTTAGCGGTACTATGAATGAGCAGTTCTTC	.	TRBJ2-1	12	.	TRBV29-1
CASSYSRGSGNQPQHF	TGTGCCAGCAGTTACTCGAGGGGGAGCGGCAATCAGCCCCAGCATTTT	.	TRBJ1-5	16	.	TRBV6-5
CASSLVRTSYEQYF	TGTGCCAGCAGCTTAGTGCGGACATCCTACGAGCAGTACTTC	.	TRBJ2-7	14	.	TRBV11-1